These 16 T cell receptor beta chains originate from one sample sequenced in a study of T cells after yellow fever vaccination. Via MiXCR, TCRdb re-called the 5' RACE reads, giving one row per CDR3 protein. The profile shows around 200,000 distinct CDR3 sequences, roughly 11% of them singletons. The source was CD8+ T cells sorted from PBMCs, collected 15 days after the yellow fever booster vaccination. These receptors came from a man younger than 35 who received the YFV17D yellow fever vaccine.

This clonotype was counted a few times. The genes are TRBV12-3 or TRBV12-4 and TRBJ2-4; no clear D gene. The CDR3 contains 13 residues. The V gene lost 5 bases and the J gene lost 11 bases, with 16 bases spanning the gap. This chain's CDR3 is CASSPRNGPFQYF. CDR3 nucleotides: TGTGCCAGCAGTCCCAGGAACGGCCCCTTTCAGTACTTC.

The sample holds many counts of this clonotype. The J gene is TRBJ2-5, the V gene TRBV7-9; D gene ambiguous. The CDR3 loop spans 13 amino acids. Trimming removed 5 bases from V and 0 bases from J, with 7 bases in between. Germline assignment: CDR1 SEHNR and CDR2 FQNEAQ (reference sequence). The CDR3 region has the DNA TGTGCCAGCAGCCCCTGGGACCAAGAGACCCAGTACTTC. Translated, it gives CASSPWDQETQYF.

This clonotype was counted a few times. As DNA, the CDR3 is TGCAGCGTTGTGCCTGAGGCCGGAAACACCATATATTTT. It specifies CSVVPEAGNTIYF. This chain links TRBV29-1 with TRBJ1-3; D is unresolved. V gave up 4 bases and J gave up 4 bases, with 11 bases separating them. Germline CDR1 SQVTM, CDR2 ANQGSEA. The CDR3 runs 13 residues.

This clonotype was seen only a few times. V and J are TRBV6-2 or TRBV6-3 and TRBJ2-1; no clear D gene. Trimming stripped 3 bases from V and 0 bases from J, with 9 bases between. CDR1 MNHEY and CDR2 SVGEGT come from the germline V gene. The CDR3 extends over 15 amino acids. CDR3 sequence reads: CASSYEAPSYNEQFF. As DNA, the CDR3 is TGTGCCAGCAGTTATGAGGCACCCTCCTACAATGAGCAGTTCTTC.

The rearrangement joins TRBV6-2 or TRBV6-3 to TRBJ2-7; TRBD1 might be the D (6 bases). V lost 2 bases, J lost 3 bases, and 11 bases lay in between. Germline CDR1 reads MNHEY; CDR2 reads SVGEGT. The CDR3 length is 14 residues. The CDR3 protein is CASSYGRGGYEQYF. The CDR3 DNA reads TGTGCCAGCAGTTACGGCAGGGGCGGCTACGAGCAGTACTTC.

J is TRBJ2-1 and V is TRBV29-1; D not certain. Looked up from germline, CDR1 is SQVTM and CDR2 is ANQGSEA. CDR3 size: 12 residues. Trimming stripped 3 bases from V and 8 bases from J, with 11 bases between. CDR3 nucleotide sequence: TGCAGCGTTGAGACTGGGGTTGATGAGCAGTTCTTC. Amino acid sequence: CSVETGVDEQFF.

This clonotype was counted only a few times. The rearrangement links TRBV27 to TRBJ1-1; D is uncertain. V was cut by 6 bases and J by 3 bases, with 23 bases left in between. Germline CDR1 and CDR2: MNHEY and SMNVEV (reference sequence). This CDR3 is built from 17 residues. The CDR3 nucleotides read TGTGCCAGCAGGTTTTCCTTTAAGGGCCGGGTATACACTGAAGCTTTCTTT. Translated, it gives CASRFSFKGRVYTEAFF.

This CDR3 reads CASASFGANVLTF. In DNA, the CDR3 is TGTGCCAGCGCGAGTTTCGGGGCCAACGTCCTGACTTTC. The chain carries TRBV12-3 or TRBV12-4 and TRBJ2-6; D call uncertain. Trimming removed 8 bases at V and 4 bases at J, with 9 bases between. The CDR3 extends over 13 amino acids.

This clonotype was seen at least ten times. The chain uses TRBV7-6 and TRBJ2-7, with 8 bases matching TRBD1. After removal of 5 bases from V and 4 bases from J, the junction contained 10 bases not matched to a gene. The germline gives CDR1 SGHVS, CDR2 FNYEAQ. The CDR3 loop spans 15 amino acids. The CDR3: CASSGPGGQGYEQYF. DNA of the CDR3: TGTGCCAGCAGCGGCCCAGGGGGCCAGGGGTACGAGCAGTACTTC. The full variable domain, rest sourced from reference TRBV7-6 and TRBJ2-7, is GAGVSQSPRYKVTKRGQDVALRCDPISGHVSLYWYRQALGQGPEFLTYFNYEAQQDKSGLPNDRFSAERPEGSISTLTIQRTEQRDSAMYRCASSGPGGQGYEQYFGPGTRLTVT.

The chain combines TRBV5-5 with TRBJ1-4; TRBD1 agrees at 9 bases. The CDR3 is made up of 19 amino acids. Trimming cost V 1 base and J 7 bases; bases outside gene matches: 17. CDR1 SGHKS and CDR2 YYEKEE come from the germline V gene (reference sequence). The CDR3 is CASSLWDRASYATGEKLFF. The DNA for the CDR3 is TGTGCCAGCAGCTTGTGGGACAGGGCAAGTTATGCAACCGGTGAAAAACTGTTTTTT.

J is TRBJ2-7 and V is TRBV4-3; the D call may be TRBD1 or TRBD2 (5 bases each). Germline V gene sequence: CDR1 LGHNA, CDR2 YSLEER. This CDR3 is 15 amino acids long. V was shortened by 0 bases and J by 0 bases, with 9 bases between the two germline ends. The CDR3 nucleotides read TGCGCCAGCAGCCAAGATCTGGGGGACTCCTACGAGCAGTACTTC. The encoded protein is CASSQDLGDSYEQYF.

The J gene is TRBJ1-1, the V gene TRBV27; D uncertain. Trimming removed 4 bases from V and 1 base from J, with 10 bases in between. This CDR3 is 14 amino acids long. Looked up from germline, CDR1 is MNHEY and CDR2 is SMNVEV (reference sequence). CDR3 loop: CASSYHDKNTEAFF. In DNA form, the CDR3 reads TGTGCCAGCAGTTACCACGATAAGAACACTGAAGCTTTCTTT.

This clonotype appeared a single time. The CDR3 end shows no conserved phenylalanine or tryptophan, and so a read error is likely. The DNA is omitted, as the CDR3 cannot be located on it reliably, and the CDR3 follows TCRdb's listing. The rearrangement uses TRBV5-1 and TRBJ2-7; TRBD1 is the table's D call and was not checked against the DNA. The CDR3 extends over 11 residues, inclusive of both ends. Looked up from germline, CDR1 is SGHRS and CDR2 is YFSETQ. CDR3 region: CASSPRDRSLI.

With regard to this clonotype: Since a much larger clone is just one base distant, this may be a read error. This chain uses TRBV29-1 with TRBJ2-7; D tentatively fits TRBD1 or TRBD2 (6 bases each). Trimming took off 4 bases at V and 6 bases at J, with 16 bases between the two ends. The CDR3 totals 13 residues. Per germline, CDR1 SQVTM and CDR2 ANQGSEA. CDR3 in amino acids: CSVVLRDKFEQYV. CDR3 sequence (DNA): TGCAGCGTTGTGTTGCGGGACAAGTTCGAGCAGTACGTC.

The rearrangement links TRBV20-1 to TRBJ2-3; D tentatively reads TRBD1 or TRBD2 (5 bases each). This CDR3 contains 17 residues. Trimming took off 0 bases at V and 1 base at J, with 17 bases between the two ends. The V gene's germline CDR1 is DFQATT and CDR2 SNEGSKA (reference sequence). The CDR3 region has the DNA TGCAGTGCTAGAGATATGGGGACGGTCACCCGCACAGATACGCAGTATTTT. This codes for CSARDMGTVTRTDTQYF.

The chain is built from TRBV6-2 or TRBV6-3 and TRBJ1-1; D unclear. This CDR3 has 13 amino acids. Trimming pared 4 bases from V and 0 bases from J, leaving 6 bases between. Per germline, CDR1 MNHEY and CDR2 SVGEGT. As DNA, the CDR3 is TGTGCCAGCAGTTTTAGGATGAACACTGAAGCTTTCTTT. Protein: CASSFRMNTEAFF.